This paragraph covers one TCR beta chain sequence. Using its own MiXCR run on the 5' RACE reads, TCRdb lists one record per CDR3 protein. Of roughly 560,000 distinct CDR3 sequences in the sample, roughly 20% were seen once. Germline V gene data show CDR1 as MNHEY and CDR2 as SVGAGI. The V segment lost 6 bases and the J segment 9 bases; nucleotides outside the gene matches: 8. There are 14 residues in the CDR3. The sample comes from a study of T-cell memory formation after mild COVID-19. At the level of the study: TCR clusters were mostly confined to one donor each.

This chain uses TRBV6-5 with TRBJ1-6, with 7 bases that match TRBD1. Sequenced sample: PBMCs or a T cell subset sorted from them (not recorded which). The sequence came from an adult woman who had mild COVID-19 (a few samples of this study predate the infection). Cell type and time point are not known. CDR3 sequence reads: CASRGGGSGSPLHF. Here the CDR3 DNA reads TGTGCCAGCAGGGGAGGGGGCTCGGGTTCACCCCTCCACTTT.